This TCR beta chain stems from a study of cytomegalovirus exposure and HLA in healthy donors (dated by TCRdb to 2016 to 2017). About the full investigation: In an earlier analysis of approximately 640 of the donors, 250 to 300 Gb of sequence data and 100 million or so unique TCR beta sequences from about 190 million T cells were reported. An early release covering approximately 600 HLA-typed donors comprised roughly 300 gigabases of sequencing data and around 80 million unique TCR sequences. The genetic ancestry cluster associated with self-reported Caucasian donors included about 84% of the roughly 380 genotyped donors. The study aimed to test whether cataloging public T cell receptors could reveal signatures of past pathogen exposure. Using immunosequencing, the study profiled T cell repertoires from 640 or so subjects and related those repertoires to cytomegalovirus serostatus. In addition to the first cohort of roughly 670 subjects, a separate validation cohort of 100 to 150 different subjects was used. To predict cytomegalovirus infection status, the study combined high-throughput TCR immunosequencing, statistical association of individual TCRs with disease status, and machine learning. In a later analysis, previously published TCR beta repertoires from 550 to 750 donors were re-analyzed and high-resolution HLA genotyping was added so that TCR occurrence patterns could be studied. Rather than drawing on any new phenotypic data, the later analysis identified candidate immune exposures from TCR beta sequences and the way those sequences occurred across donors. An earlier analysis of several hundred of the donors applied high-throughput TCR beta sequencing to assess whether each TCR beta V gene segment acted as functional or pseudogenic. Donor age, sex, ethnicity and CMV serostatus were collected together with the repertoire data. Genome-wide SNP genotypes for about 60% of the roughly 670 donors were used in a later genetic analysis, which treated that subset as a discovery cohort. All discovery cohort repertoires had been generated on a single sequencing platform. HLA typing covered class I and class II loci at four-digit resolution. Typing coverage varied by locus: roughly 629-640 donors for A, B, C, DRB1 and DQB1; approximately 500 for DQA1; more than 600 for DPA1; under 490 for DPB1. Because of strong linkage in the cohort, five DR-DQ haplotypes were treated as single units for association and clustering. Among about 370 genotyped donors of the cohort, an average of around 250,000 unique TCR beta nucleotide sequences was sequenced per donor, of which about 18% were non-productive. What the work shows at the level of the full study, not this receptor alone: A later analysis reported that several top co-occurrence clusters appeared linked to parvovirus B19, influenza, CMV and Epstein-Barr virus. Correlated functional status among segregating V segments might be attributable to linkage disequilibrium, but an unknown experimental factor could not be ruled out. HLA typing was unavailable for some donors at each locus, so association tests used only the typed subset. In a later analysis, 15,000 to 20,000 TCR beta sequences were associated with specific HLA alleles at a false discovery rate of 0.05. In the study, around 150 TCR beta chains were listed as associated with cytomegalovirus. For the cohort, immune exposure information was limited to CMV serostatus. Broadly in line with IMGT annotations, most TCR beta V segments showed up in productive rearrangements about 87% or about 30% of the time in an earlier analysis of a few hundred of the donors. The cohort was sequenced for TCR beta chains only, and without alpha or paired-chain data the features that could be detected were limited. About 17 rarely observed V segments, including chromosome 9 orphons, were excluded from the earlier analysis of several hundred of the donors because counts were too low. It was suggested by the authors that the approach could potentially be generalized to other disease states and immunological phenotypes. Across donors, most TCR sequences were observed very rarely, whereas some public TCRs were present in many individuals. A later analysis found that most CMV-associated TCR beta chains appeared HLA-restricted, with HLA associations seemingly driven largely by CMV exposure. Compared with equally common non-associated chains, HLA-associated TCR beta chains in a later analysis were more clonally expanded and had lower generation probabilities. The classifier was reported to diagnose cytomegalovirus status with high specificity and sensitivity in both the original cohort and the validation cohort. A further reported finding was that TCR beta sequences accurately predicted the HLA-A and HLA-B alleles for most subjects in the first cohort. In a later analysis, TCR association rates were found to vary across HLA loci, with the most associated TCRs seen for DRB1 alleles and the fewest for HLA-C alleles. A few of the identified cytomegalovirus-associated TCR beta chains were confirmed in vitro to be specific for cytomegalovirus antigens. Presence/absence analyses assumed roughly uniform sequencing depth across donors, an assumption that may not hold. Compared with the roughly 720-donor mean, donors in an Asian-associated ancestry cluster had fewer N-insertions in productive TCRs, according to a later genetic analysis. A cluster of highly shared sequence variants was judged likely to represent a technical artifact of the sequencing pipeline. Strong co-occurrence of HLA alleles, especially DR and DQ, made assigning TCR associations to individual alleles difficult. Because the 87-base-pair reads could not distinguish some IMGT-functional V segments, including TRBV6-2 and TRBV6-3, those segments were excluded. In a later genetic analysis, a missense DCLRE1C variant was associated with V-gene and J-gene trimming of TCR beta chains, and the association was replicated in an independent cohort.

The library was made by the immunoSEQ multiplex PCR assay. A mixture of 60 forward primers for TCR Vbeta segments and 13 reverse primers for TCR Jbeta segments was used in the multiplex PCR. Amplification of the CDR3 region of rearranged TCR beta genes was performed with a multiplex PCR assay on genomic DNA. On the Illumina HiSeq System, the amplified TCR beta libraries were sequenced as 87-base-pair reads. The authors processed their data as follows. In a later analysis, 80 million or so unique TCR beta chains were counted across the roughly 670 repertoires, and some 10 million of these chains were shared by at least two donors. A nearest-neighbor algorithm error-corrected the raw reads and collapsed the reads into unique sequences, merging closely related sequences to remove PCR and sequencing errors. V, D and J gene segments were assigned by aligning CDR3 sequences to IMGT reference sequences. For a sequence to be retained, a match of at least six nucleotides was required to both a V gene segment and a J gene segment. Rearrangements were called productive when the CDR3 lacked stop codons and stayed in frame with V and J; all others were non-productive. Following IMGT convention, CDR3 was defined as the stretch from the second conserved V-encoded cysteine to the conserved J-encoded phenylalanine. The earlier analysis of about 640 of the donors excluded any sequence lacking an unambiguous match to a single V gene segment. In an earlier analysis of around 600 of the donors, V segments were called functional above 56.7% productive rearrangements and were called segregating when the between-donor standard deviation exceeded 5%. A statistical classification framework was built for diagnosing cytomegalovirus status from the catalog of TCR beta chain sequences. A later analysis assigned V and J genes by comparing TCR nucleotide sequences with IMGT/GENE-DB human TR gene sequences. The TCRdist pipeline was used in a later analysis to assign CDR3 sequences and most-parsimonious VDJ recombination scenarios. In a later analysis, each TCR beta chain was defined by its CDR3 amino acid sequence together with its V-gene family, and reads without a unique V-gene family were excluded. As a way to deal with suspected cross-contamination and a sequencing artifact, a later analysis dropped over 550 nucleotide sequences that were highly shared and had low generation probability. In a later analysis, a clonal expansion index was calculated for each public chain from normalized within-repertoire ranks of inferred template counts. In a later analysis, generation probabilities were computed using a VDJ recombination model fitted to out-of-frame rearrangements, and the results were checked against IGoR. A later analysis scored TCR-TCR, TCR-HLA and TCR-CMV co-occurrence with hypergeometric tests, applying a repertoire-size bias correction to TCR pairs. In a later analysis, false discovery rates were estimated by permuting HLA or CMV assignments 20 times. In a later analysis, co-occurring TCRs were grouped with DBSCAN, and TCRdist sequence similarity was added when clustering was performed within HLA-allele-positive subsets. Repertoires with fewer than 30,000 or more than 120,000 public chains, plus five repertoires with anomalous nucleotide sharing, were excluded from co-occurrence clustering. As stored in TCRdb, this immuneACCESS dataset retains in-frame rearrangements with V and J assigned. A fraction of the clones does not appear; measured against another copy, unresolved V genes explain less than half of the discrepancy, and the remainder lacks a known reason. The V and J calls and clone size are taken from that table; D and trimming were inferred from the DNA. This sample has about 130,000 clones in its table, and 80% of those were observed once. 7% to 9.5% of the sample is held by the ten biggest clonotypes.

Per the germline V gene (reference sequence), LNHNV is the CDR1 and YYDKDF is the CDR2. V has 1 base trimmed and J has 6 bases trimmed; junction bases matching no gene number 4. The CDR3 runs 15 amino acids, cysteine and phenylalanine included. Of all the DNA, just the CDR3 is kept, 45 bases in frame from base 1. In regard to this clone: It has no known antigen specificity. No base quality values were provided; no much bigger clone lies one nucleotide off.

The cohort comprised 710 or so healthy bone marrow donors. At the time of sampling, every cohort member was nominally healthy, though immune exposures that went unrecorded were likely present. The donor tested CMV seropositive, placing the donor among the 289 seropositive members of the cohort. Every donor gave a peripheral blood sample, and the peripheral blood mononuclear cells from that sample were used for TCR beta sequencing. Genomic DNA extraction from the blood cell samples was performed with the Qiagen DNeasy Blood Extraction Kit. The specimen sequenced was PBMCs. The TCR sequence derives from a man aged 30 to 45 in good health and CMV-seropositive. The chain uses TRBV15 and TRBJ2-3, and 10 bases in between align with TRBD2. The CDR3 corresponds to CATSRVSGGLDTQYF. The sequence in DNA is TGTGCCACCAGCAGAGTTAGCGGGGGGTTGGATACGCAGTATTTT.